This TCR beta chain was sequenced during a study of blood T cell repertoires in COVID-19. Study overall: Samples of COVID-19 (acute and convalescent) were obtained from the United States, Italy and Spain. In each case, the material was cDNA or gDNA derived from T cells, B-cell-depleted T cells, or PBMCs.

Trimming at V came to 5 bases and at J to 2 bases, leaving 7 bases not matched to a gene. There are 15 residues in the CDR3. The germline V gene encodes CDR1 SGHTA and CDR2 FQGTGA. Some clones are missing from TCRdb's copy, which holds only in-frame ones; the method was immunoSEQ multiplex PCR. The table lists 200,000 to 250,000 clones, roughly 79% of them singletons. The receptor comes from a woman older than 75 with COVID-19, enrolled during active disease. The rearrangement links TRBV7-3 to TRBJ2-7, with 9 bases lining up with TRBD1. The sample consisted of peripheral blood. The CDR3 here is CASSPGGTGTYEQYF. The CDR3 coding sequence is TGTGCCAGCAGCCCAGGGGGGACAGGGACCTACGAGCAGTACTTC.